Below are 32 T cell receptor beta chains sequenced from a single sample in a study of blood T cell repertoires in COVID-19. Produced via immunoSEQ multiplex PCR; TCRdb's table is partial and in-frame only. The table records about 58,000 clones, about 88% of them present only once. Material for sequencing was peripheral blood. The receptors were sampled from a human donor with active COVID-19. The donor label of this sample is uncertain.

The J gene is TRBJ2-3, the V gene TRBV11-2, with D possibly being TRBD2 (6 bases). Germline loops: CDR1 SGHAT, CDR2 FQNNGV. With 5 bases removed from V and 9 bases from J, the gap between germline ends came to 24 bases. The CDR3 runs 16 residues. The CDR3, as DNA: TGTGCCAGCAGCCCCAAACGGGACTGGACCTTTGGAACGCAGTATTTT. Protein product: CASSPKRDWTFGTQYF.

The chain's CDR3 is CASSPGSKVEQYF. CDR3 in DNA: TGTGCCAGCTCACCAGGCTCGAAAGTCGAGCAGTACTTC. The chain uses TRBV18 and TRBJ2-7, with D uncertain. This CDR3 has 13 amino acids. Germline CDR1 and CDR2: KGHSH and LQKENI. The V and J ends lost 2 bases and 6 bases respectively, with 11 bases between them. Filled out from reference TRBV18 and TRBJ2-7, the complete variable domain reads NAGVMQNPRHLVRRRGQEARLRCSPMKGHSHVYWYRQLPEEGLKFMVYLQKENIIDESGMPKERFSAEFPKEGPSILRIQQVVRGDSAAYFCASSPGSKVEQYFGPGTRLTVT.

The genes are TRBV7-9 and TRBJ1-1; D possibly corresponds to TRBD1 (5 bases). Germline CDR1 is SEHNR and CDR2 is FQNEAQ (reference sequence). The CDR3 has 15 amino acids. Trimming cost V 4 bases and J 0 bases, with 12 bases left between them. The CDR3 loop is CASSSQGIMNTEAFF. The CDR3 nucleotides read TGTGCCAGCAGCTCTCAGGGAATAATGAACACTGAAGCTTTCTTT. The variable domain in full, with the rest retrieved from reference TRBV7-9 and TRBJ1-1, is DTGVSQNPRHKITKRGQNVTFRCDPISEHNRLYWYRQTLGQGPEFLTYFQNEAQLEKSRLLSDRFSAERPKGSFSTLEIQRTEQGDSAMYLCASSSQGIMNTEAFFGQGTRLTVV.

This chain links TRBV2 with TRBJ1-1; tentative D call: TRBD1 (5 bases). The CDR3 runs to 13 residues. V was clipped by 4 bases and J by 6 bases, with 12 bases between them. The V gene's germline CDR1 is SNHLY and CDR2 FYNNEI. CDR3 nucleotides: TGTGCCAGCAGTGGGGCAGGGAGGGCTGAAGCTTTCTTT. Its translation: CASSGAGRAEAFF.

The chain recombines TRBV27 with TRBJ2-7; the match to TRBD2 covers 9 bases. Germline-derived CDR1 and CDR2 are MNHEY and SMNVEV (reference sequence). This CDR3 spans 16 amino acids. Trimming took 5 bases from V and 3 from J; bases not matched to a gene: 11. The CDR3 loop is CASSPQGSGGFYEQYF. The CDR3, as DNA: TGTGCCAGCAGTCCCCAGGGGAGCGGGGGGTTCTACGAGCAGTACTTC.

The chain has TRBV6-2 or TRBV6-3 and TRBJ2-3, with 10 positions matching TRBD2. This CDR3 has 15 amino acids. Germline loops: CDR1 MNHEY, CDR2 SVGEGT. V lost 3 bases and J lost 4; bases outside the gene matches: 4. Here the CDR3 reads CASSYRLAGADTQYF. CDR3 nucleotides: TGTGCCAGCAGTTATCGTCTAGCGGGGGCAGATACGCAGTATTTT.

The chain recombines TRBV11-3 with TRBJ2-5; 7 nucleotides line up with TRBD2. The ends lost 3 bases at V and 3 bases at J; junction bases unmatched: 10. Germline V gene sequence: CDR1 SGHNT, CDR2 YENEEA. The CDR3 totals 16 residues. CDR3 protein: CASSLGLREAEETQYF. DNA of the CDR3: TGTGCCAGCAGCTTGGGCCTCCGGGAGGCGGAAGAGACCCAGTACTTC.

The chain employs TRBV6-5 and TRBJ2-3; D is perhaps TRBD2 (6 bases). The germline V gene encodes CDR1 MNHEY and CDR2 SVGAGI. Trimming took 7 bases from V and 1 from J, leaving 12 bases between them. CDR3 length: 14 amino acids. The CDR3 sequence: CASKDWRGTDTQYF. In DNA form, the CDR3 reads TGTGCCAGCAAGGACTGGAGGGGCACAGATACGCAGTATTTT.

This chain uses TRBV10-1 with TRBJ2-5, with D maybe TRBD2 (5 bases). CDR1 is WNHNN, CDR2 SYGVQD, per germline (reference sequence). V was shortened by 0 bases and J by 5 bases, with 22 bases between the two germline ends. The CDR3 is 18 residues long. CDR3 nucleotides: TGCGCCAGCAGTGAGTCGAACCGGTACGGGAATATTTGGGAGACCCAGTACTTC. This encodes CASSESNRYGNIWETQYF.

Details on this clone: Other DNA sequences in this specimen translate into the identical CDR3. The rearrangement joins TRBV3-1 (or the pseudogene TRBV3-2) to TRBJ2-7, with TRBD2 matching over 7 bases. Trimming at V came to 4 bases and at J to 1 base, leaving 1 base not matched to a gene. CDR1 is LGHDT and CDR2 is YNNKEL in the germline V gene (reference sequence). The length of the CDR3 is 13 residues. The CDR3 sequence: CASSLGGSYEQYF. The CDR3 DNA reads as TGTGCCAGCAGCCTCGGGGGGTCCTACGAGCAGTACTTC.

V is TRBV10-3 and J is TRBJ2-5, with 10 bases fitting TRBD2. Per germline, CDR1 ENHRY and CDR2 SYGVKD. The length of the CDR3 is 15 residues. V shed 2 bases and J 2 bases; nucleotides not matched to a gene: 2. The CDR3 loop is CAISEGTSVQETQYF. Written as DNA, the CDR3 is TGTGCCATCAGTGAGGGGACTAGCGTACAAGAGACCCAGTACTTC.

The J gene is TRBJ1-1, the V gene TRBV12-3 or TRBV12-4, with D hard to call. The CDR3 has 13 residues. The V end was cut by 5 bases, the J end by 1 base, with 8 bases between. CDR3 in DNA: TGTGCCAGCAGTATAAAAGCGAACACTGAAGCTTTCTTT. It is translated as CASSIKANTEAFF.

The chain carries TRBV6-2 or TRBV6-3 and TRBJ2-5, with a tentative D call TRBD2 (6 bases). CDR1 is MNHEY and CDR2 is SVGEGT in the germline V gene. V was trimmed by 5 bases and J by 4 bases, leaving 14 bases between them. The CDR3 covers 14 residues. The CDR3 region has the DNA TGTGCCAGCAGTACCGGGGGAGCGGGAGAGACCCAGTACTTC. Its protein product is CASSTGGAGETQYF.

This rearrangement joins TRBV7-2 to TRBJ2-1; D uncertain. The CDR3 covers 14 residues. Trimming stripped 2 bases from V and 9 bases from J, with 14 bases between. Germline V gene lookup returns CDR1 SGHTA and CDR2 FQGNSA. The CDR3 here is CASSLWSASTEQFF. The CDR3 bases are TGTGCCAGCAGCTTATGGTCGGCTAGTACTGAGCAGTTCTTC. The full variable domain, in which reference TRBV7-2 and TRBJ2-1 provide the parts outside the CDR3, is GAGVSQSPSNKVTEKGKDVELRCDPISGHTALYWYRQSLGQGLEFLIYFQGNSAPDKSGLPSDRFSAERTGGSVSTLTIQRTQQEDSAVYLCASSLWSASTEQFFGPGTRLTVL.

The V and J genes are TRBV2 and TRBJ1-2; D perhaps matches TRBD1 (5 bases). Germline lookup yields CDR1 SNHLY and CDR2 FYNNEI. V lost 1 base and J 8 bases, leaving 11 bases between the germline ends. The CDR3 covers 13 residues. CDR3 DNA: TGTGCCAGCAGTGAAGTGGGACTTCGGGGCTACACCTTC. Translation: CASSEVGLRGYTF.

This chain connects TRBV9 to TRBJ2-3, with D unclear. The CDR3 is made up of 12 amino acids. Germline-derived CDR1 and CDR2 are SGDLS and YYNGEE. Trimming stripped 1 base from V and 7 bases from J, with 7 bases between. DNA for the CDR3: TGTGCCAGCAGCGTACGAGAGAATACGCAGTATTTT. Translated, it gives CASSVRENTQYF.

The chain uses TRBV11-2 and TRBJ2-1; D remains ambiguous. The V end lost 5 bases, the J end lost 8 bases, and 10 bases lay between the germline ends. This CDR3 has 12 amino acids. CDR1 is SGHAT and CDR2 is FQNNGV in the germline V gene. The CDR3 here is CASSQVADEQFF. DNA for the CDR3: TGTGCCAGCAGCCAGGTGGCTGATGAGCAGTTCTTC.

The chain combines TRBV7-6 with TRBJ2-7; 10 bases fit TRBD2. This CDR3 comprises 16 residues. Trimming at V came to 1 base and at J to 1 base, leaving 4 bases not matched to a gene. The germline CDR1 and CDR2 sequences are SGHVS and FNYEAQ. The CDR3 bases are TGTGCCAGCAGCTTAGGTACAGCGGGAGGGTCCTACGAGCAGTACTTC. Protein: CASSLGTAGGSYEQYF. Combining the CDR3 with reference TRBV7-6 and TRBJ2-7 gives the whole variable domain GAGVSQSPRYKVTKRGQDVALRCDPISGHVSLYWYRQALGQGPEFLTYFNYEAQQDKSGLPNDRFSAERPEGSISTLTIQRTEQRDSAMYRCASSLGTAGGSYEQYFGPGTRLTVT.

The chain joins TRBV3-1 (or the pseudogene TRBV3-2) to TRBJ1-1; D is unresolved. This CDR3 is built from 12 residues. Germline V CDR1 and CDR2: LGHDT, YNNKEL (reference sequence). V lost 3 bases to trimming and J lost 6 bases, with 8 bases between them. The CDR3 DNA reads as TGTGCCAGCAGCCAGGGCCCCTCTGAAGCTTTCTTT. Protein: CASSQGPSEAFF.

The gene calls are TRBV4-1 and TRBJ2-3; no clear D. Germline lookup yields CDR1 MGHRA and CDR2 YSYEKL. The CDR3 has 13 residues. V lost 0 bases, J lost 5 bases, and 6 bases lay in between. The CDR3 nucleotides are TGCGCCAGCAGCCAAGAGCGCAAAGATACGCAGTATTTT. Translating it yields CASSQERKDTQYF.

This clone was found a few times. The genes are TRBV7-8 and TRBJ2-7; no definite D call. There are 14 residues in the CDR3. The germline V gene encodes CDR1 SGHVS and CDR2 FQNEAQ. Trimming shortened V by 1 base and J by 7 bases, and 14 bases separated the two germline ends. As DNA, the CDR3 is TGTGCCAGCAGCTTAGTACCATCCGGTCGAGAGCAGTACTTC. Translation gives CASSLVPSGREQYF.

V usage is TRBV15 and J usage is TRBJ1-5; no clear D gene. Germline CDR1 is LNHNV and CDR2 is YYDKDF (reference sequence). The CDR3 spans 15 residues. Trimming stripped 5 bases from V and 4 bases from J, with 15 bases between. CDR3 in amino acids: CATSEYLGSNQPQHF. The CDR3 DNA is TGTGCCACCAGCGAATACCTTGGCAGTAATCAGCCCCAGCATTTT.

The chain uses TRBV11-2 and TRBJ1-1, with D possibly being TRBD1 (5 bases). Trimming shortened V by 5 bases and J by 3 bases, and 13 bases separated the two germline ends. The germline gives CDR1 SGHAT, CDR2 FQNNGV. The CDR3 is made up of 14 amino acids. For the CDR3, the DNA is TGTGCCAGCAGCCCAGGGTTTCGGGACACTGAAGCTTTCTTT. This sequence encodes CASSPGFRDTEAFF.

The rearrangement links TRBV5-5 to TRBJ1-5, with 7 nucleotides matching TRBD1. Germline lookup yields CDR1 SGHKS and CDR2 YYEKEE (reference sequence). This CDR3 has 18 amino acids. The V and J ends lost 1 base and 2 bases, in that order; junction bases with no gene match: 12. CDR3 loop: CASSLIRRRGRGNQPQHF. The DNA of the CDR3 is TGTGCCAGCAGCTTGATAAGGCGTAGGGGGCGAGGCAATCAGCCCCAGCATTTT.

The rearrangement links TRBV5-4 to TRBJ1-6; 10 bases line up with TRBD1. Trimming at V came to 4 bases and at J to 4 bases, leaving 5 bases not matched to a gene. The CDR3 has 16 residues. Germline CDR1 and CDR2: SGHNT and YYREEE (reference sequence). CDR3 in amino acids: CASSPTGGAYNSPLHF. The DNA of the CDR3 is TGTGCCAGCAGCCCGACAGGGGGCGCGTATAATTCACCCCTCCACTTT.

The chain joins TRBV3-1 (or the pseudogene TRBV3-2) to TRBJ2-3, with no clear D. V shed 4 bases and J shed 2 bases, with 13 bases lying between them. Germline V gene data show CDR1 as LGHDT and CDR2 as YNNKEL (reference sequence). The CDR3 has 15 residues. The CDR3 region has the DNA TGTGCCAGCAGCCCCCAGACTCTCTACACAGATACGCAGTATTTT. Its protein product is CASSPQTLYTDTQYF.

This chain links TRBV7-9 with TRBJ2-1; 14 bases align to TRBD2. Germline V gene sequence: CDR1 SEHNR, CDR2 FQNEAQ (reference sequence). V was pared by 8 bases and J by 9 bases, with 3 bases of the junction left unmatched. CDR3 length: 13 amino acids. The CDR3 DNA sequence: TGTGCCAGCGCGACTAGCGGGGGGGCTGAGCAGTTCTTC. It is translated as CASATSGGAEQFF.

The chain joins TRBV4-1 to TRBJ1-6, with a weak D call TRBD1 (5 bases). CDR3 size: 17 residues. Between the trimmed V and J ends, which lost 4 bases and 9 bases, there was a span of 22 bases. The germline CDR1 and CDR2 sequences are MGHRA and YSYEKL. The CDR3 nucleotides are TGCGCCAGCAGCCGTCGGGGGGATGGGCGACGAGGTTCACCCCTCCACTTT. Encoded protein: CASSRRGDGRRGSPLHF.

In this sample, this clone turned up a few times. The CDR3 loop reads CASSVDSIGPQHF. The CDR3 bases are TGTGCCAGCAGCGTAGACAGCATTGGGCCCCAGCATTTT. This chain joins TRBV9 and TRBJ1-5, with D unclear. There are 13 residues in the CDR3. CDR1 is SGDLS and CDR2 is YYNGEE in the germline V gene. V dropped 0 bases and J dropped 9 bases, with 10 bases sitting between them.

As concerns this clone: The sample has other DNA sequences that encode this CDR3 too. CDR3 sequence (DNA): TGTGCCTGGAGCCGGGACAGGCCATATGGCTACACCTTC. It encodes CAWSRDRPYGYTF. This chain links TRBV30 with TRBJ1-2; TRBD1 matches at 8 bases. After removal of 3 bases from V and 5 bases from J, the junction contained 5 bases not matched to a gene. The germline V gene has CDR1 GTSNPN and CDR2 SVGIG (reference sequence). The CDR3 loop spans 13 amino acids.

This clone was detected once. V usage is TRBV7-9 and J usage is TRBJ1-1, with 7 positions matching TRBD1. Per the germline V gene, CDR1 is SEHNR and CDR2 is FQNEAQ (reference sequence). CDR3 size: 13 residues. J lost 4 bases, V lost 5 bases, and 4 bases had no gene match. The DNA of the CDR3 is TGTGCCAGCAGCCCTTACAGGGGCACTGAAGCTTTCTTT. Amino acids: CASSPYRGTEAFF.

The chain has TRBV24-1 and TRBJ2-1, with D possibly matching TRBD2 (6 bases). Germline loops: CDR1 KGHDR, CDR2 SFDVKD. There are 18 residues in the CDR3. Trimming pared 3 bases from V and 4 bases from J, leaving 21 bases between. The CDR3 DNA sequence: TGTGCCACCAGTGATAAGTTCCTTCCGGCGGGGAGTTACAATGAGCAGTTCTTC. Translating gives CATSDKFLPAGSYNEQFF.